One sample yielded the 5 T cell receptor beta chains listed below, sequenced in a study of metastatic and nonmetastatic thyroid tumors. TCRdb re-called the PCR reads with MiXCR. The sample has about 35,000 clones, more than 15% seen once. Each patient went into thyroid surgery without having received any treatment. Material for sequencing was blood. The receptor set was obtained from a female donor with papillary thyroid cancer or a benign thyroid nodule (not recorded which). Some clones in this sample may be carry-over from other donors' samples.

The rearrangement uses TRBV15 and TRBJ2-3; D may be TRBD1 or TRBD2 (6 bases each). V was clipped by 0 bases and J by 0 bases, with 13 bases between them. CDR1 LNHNV and CDR2 YYDKDF come from the germline V gene (reference sequence). The CDR3 is 17 amino acids. The CDR3: CATSRDHGGSSTDTQYF. In nucleotides, the CDR3 is TGTGCCACCAGCAGAGATCACGGGGGCTCAAGCACAGATACGCAGTATTTT.

Within the sample, this clone is medium-sized. DNA for the CDR3: TGTGCCAGCAGTCCTGAGGGACTAGCGGGAGGCGAGCAGTTCTTC. This translates into CASSPEGLAGGEQFF. The V call is TRBV12-3 or TRBV12-4, the J call TRBJ2-1, with TRBD2 matching over 15 bases. CDR3 length: 15 amino acids. Unmatched junction bases numbered 6, after V lost 5 bases and J lost 10 bases.

This clone has more than one count but fewer than ten. Since a much larger clone is just one base distant, this may be a read error. The chain is built from TRBV20-1 and TRBJ1-2, with D possibly matching TRBD1 (5 bases). There are 15 residues in the CDR3. CDR1 and CDR2 from the germline V gene are DFQATT and SNEGSKA (reference sequence). CDR3 loop: CSAPQHRGWNYGHTF. The CDR3 coding sequence is TGCAGTGCCCCCCAACATAGGGGATGGAACTATGGCCACACCTTC.

This clone has a count of ten or more. The chain recombines TRBV19 with TRBJ1-2, with no clear D. Germline CDR1 and CDR2: LNHDA and SQIVND (reference sequence). V lost 4 bases, J lost 2 bases, and 8 bases lay in between. The CDR3 consists of 13 residues. Written as DNA, the CDR3 is TGTGCCAGTAGTACGACCGTGAACTATGGCTACACCTTC. Its protein product is CASSTTVNYGYTF. Using reference TRBV19 and TRBJ1-2 for the parts outside the CDR3, the full variable domain is DGGITQSPKYLFRKEGQNVTLSCEQNLNHDAMYWYRQDPGQGLRLIYYSQIVNDFQKGDIAEGYSVSREKKESFPLTVTSAQKNPTAFYLCASSTTVNYGYTFGSGTRLTVV.

As concerns this clone: Germline is not matched at one junction end, which may reflect a read error. This chain uses TRBV6-1 with TRBJ2-2; 11 bases are shared with TRBD2. Germline V gene lookup returns CDR1 MNHNS and CDR2 SASEGT. The CDR3 spans 18 residues. CDR3 sequence (DNA): TGTGCCAGCAGTCAAGCTTTCGGGACTAGCGGCAACACCGGGGAGCTGTTTTTT. Translated: CASSQAFGTSGNTGELFF.